This TCR beta chain derives from a study of blood T cell repertoires in COVID-19. The CDR3 consists of 15 residues. V was trimmed by 5 bases and J by 1 base, leaving 14 bases between them. The germline V gene has CDR1 LNHDA and CDR2 SQIVND (reference sequence). Original processing methods: Amplification with reference gene primers provided the estimates of nucleated cell counts. Profiling relied on immunoSEQ multiplex PCR, and the TCRdb table lists in-frame clones only, not all of them. That table furnishes V, J and clone size, whereas the DNA furnished D and trimming. This table holds around 130,000 clones, roughly 82% found once.

This receptor was obtained from a human donor in a cohort sampled during active COVID-19. The J gene is TRBJ1-1, the V gene TRBV19; a possible D gene is TRBD1 (6 bases). Sequencing was done on a sample of peripheral blood. This CDR3 reads CASSLNRVGNTEAFF. The DNA of the CDR3 is TGTGCCAGTAGTCTAAACAGGGTCGGGAACACTGAAGCTTTCTTT. Looking up the rest from reference TRBV19 and TRBJ1-1 gives the full variable domain: DGGITQSPKYLFRKEGQNVTLSCEQNLNHDAMYWYRQDPGQGLRLIYYSQIVNDFQKGDIAEGYSVSREKKESFPLTVTSAQKNPTAFYLCASSLNRVGNTEAFFGQGTRLTVV.